This T cell receptor beta chain appears in the sequencing data of a study of T cells in women clearing cervical HPV infection (dated by TCRdb to the late 2010s). About the investigation overall: The cases were around 23 women with histologically confirmed HPV16-related CIN3 or worse, and 2 of those women had invasive cancers. The controls were fewer than 30 women whose single incident HPV16 infection cleared within 12 months with no development of precancer or cancer. Blood from cases was collected at the visit where the lesion was first found, while blood from controls was collected once the infection could no longer be detected. For cases, the median interval between lesion detection and blood sampling was more than 130 days, with an interquartile range of roughly 90 to 200 days. Since HLA typing was available for only a few women, HLA type could not be ruled out as a confounder. Nested within Costa Rica's Guanacaste HPV Natural History Study, an exploratory proof-of-principle case-control study compared TCR repertoires across cervical HPV16 outcomes. Cases and controls were matched on year of sample collection and on age within five years. Cases had a median age of approximately 34 years and controls had a median age of around 40, with no significant differences in baseline characteristics. In the parent cohort, some 10,000 women aged 18 or older were enrolled in Guanacaste, Costa Rica, during 1993 to 1994 and then followed for less than 8 years. Quality controls consisted of five blinded duplicates per group, for a total of roughly 60 samples made up of roughly 50 participants and around ten replicates.

According to the germline V gene, CDR1 reads SQVTM and CDR2 reads ANQGSEA. The CDR3 numbers 13 residues from cysteine through phenylalanine. Of the CDR3's DNA, 30 bases were read; they are in frame from base 1. V gives up 3 bases and J gives up 4 bases, and the segment between their germline ends measures 12 bases. Every participant had a single incident cervical HPV16 infection, and prevalent HPV16 infections were excluded. Cervical HPV DNA was detected by MY09/MY11 PCR and genotyped by dot-blot hybridization. Around 15 mL of heparinized blood were centrifuged, and the buffy coat was split into aliquots, frozen at -30 degrees C, and then kept at -80 degrees C. Genomic DNA was extracted from buffy coat specimens using QIAGEN kits. Regarding this clone: There is no known antigen for this receptor. The CDR3 is cut off 3 residues early in the read; its end comes from the germline J gene.

The study at large found these results: Random forest classifiers that combined richness and V gene abundances separated cases from controls with an estimated AUC of 0.8 to 0.9. T-cell numbers per sample were unknown, so richness differences could reflect varying T-cell content rather than repertoire biology. The cross-sectional design could not show whether the associations came before the infection or were a result of it, and neither effector/memory subsets nor HPV-specific T cells were isolated. Lower TRBV6-7 relative abundance was observed in cases than in controls (0.11% versus 0.16%; Bonferroni P = 0.0008). CIN3+ cases had significantly higher TCR repertoire richness than controls across sequencing depths, but evenness did not differ between the groups.

TCR beta CDR3 regions were amplified by multiplex PCR using the immunoSEQ assay from an average of 1200 ng genomic DNA per sample. The assay corrected primer bias using a complete synthetic TCR repertoire to establish an amplification baseline. Amplicons were sequenced on the Illumina platform. The original methods were these. Sequences were error-corrected by clustering with frequency ratios and a modified nearest-neighbor algorithm and were then analyzed in the immunoSEQ Analyzer with IMGT gene definitions. TCR richness and evenness were averaged over 20 rarefaction repeats at each rarefaction depth, excluding samples with fewer sequences than the depth. Relative abundances of V, D and J genes were compared between groups using Wilcoxon rank sum tests, with FDR correction applied. In the blinded duplicates, the intraclass correlation was approximately 96% for TCR richness and averaged about 80% across approximately 60 gene segments. TCRdb took this table from immuneACCESS and kept in-frame rearrangements with V and J called. Such tables lack part of the clones; where checked against another copy, unresolved V genes explain under half of the gap, and the rest is unexplained. V and J calls and clone size are as listed in that table; D and trimming were resolved from the DNA. The sample's table lists a count of tens of thousands of clones. The top ten clones comprise approximately 24% of the sample.

Recombination linked TRBV29-1 to TRBJ1-2, with TRBD1 as a weak D call on 5 bases. The TCR comes from a woman aged 18 to 75 with a cervical HPV16 infection that either progressed to CIN3+ or cleared (not recorded which). The sequencing sample was made of blood buffy coat. The DNA read from the CDR3 is TGCAGCGTTGACGAAGGGACTTTCTATGGC. This sequence encodes CSVDEGTFYG. In full, the CDR3 is CSVDEGTFYGYTF.